The 31 T cell receptor beta chains below were found in one sample sequenced in a study of cytomegalovirus exposure and HLA in healthy donors. PCR employed 60 Vbeta and 13 Jbeta primers. The table came from immunoSEQ multiplex PCR; TCRdb's copy has only in-frame clones and leaves some out. Its table lists 50,000 or so clones. The sequenced sample consisted of PBMCs. The receptor set was obtained from a woman aged 40 to 50 in good health and CMV-seronegative.

V is TRBV11-2 and J is TRBJ1-1; unclear D gene. Germline V lookup: CDR1 SGHAT, CDR2 FQNNGV. V lost 3 bases to trimming and J lost 4 bases, with 12 bases between them. CDR3 size: 14 residues. The CDR3 loop reads CASSLGGSSTEAFF. The CDR3 DNA reads as TGTGCCAGCAGCTTGGGAGGTTCGAGCACTGAAGCTTTCTTT.

This rearrangement joins TRBV29-1 to TRBJ1-1, with D hard to call. CDR3 length: 12 residues. Trimming left V 8 bases short and J 0 bases short, with 10 bases between. CDR1 is SQVTM and CDR2 is ANQGSEA in the germline V gene. The CDR3 DNA reads as TGCAGCTCCCAGGCCATGAACACTGAAGCTTTCTTT. Protein product: CSSQAMNTEAFF.

The V call is TRBV30, the J call TRBJ1-5; TRBD1 is a possible D gene (5 bases). Deletions cut 2 bases from V and 5 bases from J, with 10 bases between. CDR1 and CDR2 (germline): GTSNPN, SVGIG (reference sequence). CDR3 length: 13 residues. In DNA form, the CDR3 reads TGTGCCTGGAGTAAGGGAGGGGATCAGCCCCAGCATTTT. This sequence encodes CAWSKGGDQPQHF.

CDR3 sequence: CASTPAGGTGELFF. CDR3 DNA: TGTGCCAGTACCCCCGCCGGGGGGACCGGGGAGCTGTTTTTT. The chain couples TRBV19 to TRBJ2-2, with 7 bases fitting TRBD2. The CDR3 runs 14 residues. The V and J ends lost 7 bases and 5 bases, in that order; junction bases with no gene match: 7. The germline V gene has CDR1 LNHDA and CDR2 SQIVND (reference sequence).

The chain recombines TRBV25-1 with TRBJ2-7; TRBD1 aligns across 8 bases. CDR1 and CDR2 from the germline V gene are MGHDK and SYGVNS. This CDR3 comprises 16 residues. V shed 3 bases and J 1 base; nucleotides not matched to a gene: 8. The CDR3 here is CASSDPSGTGSYEQYF. DNA for the CDR3: TGTGCCAGCAGTGATCCCTCCGGGACAGGATCCTACGAGCAGTACTTC.

V and J are TRBV4-3 and TRBJ2-3; 7 bases line up with TRBD2. CDR3 size: 18 residues. Germline lookup yields CDR1 LGHNA and CDR2 YSLEER. With V trimmed by 0 bases and J by 4 bases, 13 bases remained unmatched. This CDR3 is CASSQEGPLAGEPDTQYF. The CDR3 DNA reads as TGCGCCAGCAGCCAAGAGGGCCCACTGGCGGGAGAACCAGATACGCAGTATTTT.

The V gene is TRBV27, the J gene TRBJ1-5; D perhaps matches TRBD1 (6 bases). Germline CDR1 MNHEY, CDR2 SMNVEV (reference sequence). CDR3 length equals 16 residues. With 6 bases removed from V and 3 bases from J, the gap between germline ends came to 18 bases. The CDR3 bases are TGTGCCAGCAGACTTAGGGGGGGAACGTACAATCAGCCCCAGCATTTT. Translated, it gives CASRLRGGTYNQPQHF.

The V gene is TRBV19, the J gene TRBJ1-2, with D perhaps TRBD1 (5 bases). The CDR3 covers 15 residues. The germline CDR1 and CDR2 sequences are LNHDA and SQIVND (reference sequence). The ends were cut back, 5 bases at V and 7 bases at J, with 20 bases in the middle. The CDR3 loop reads CASSPRPPGGPGYTF. Written as DNA, the CDR3 is TGTGCCAGTAGTCCACGCCCACCGGGGGGTCCTGGCTACACCTTC.

J is TRBJ1-1 and V is TRBV6-5, with D possibly matching TRBD1 (6 bases). The V and J ends lost 2 bases and 5 bases respectively, with 9 bases between them. Germline V lookup: CDR1 MNHEY, CDR2 SVGAGI. The CDR3 is 13 amino acids. CDR3 protein: CASSYEGETEAFF. CDR3 DNA sequence: TGTGCCAGCAGTTACGAGGGGGAAACTGAAGCTTTCTTT.

This sequence joins TRBV7-9 and TRBJ2-3; 8 nucleotides line up with TRBD2. This CDR3 has 16 amino acids. V gave up 4 bases and J gave up 1 base; unmatched junction bases: 7. From germline, CDR1 is SEHNR and CDR2 FQNEAQ (reference sequence). CDR3 sequence (DNA): TGTGCCAGCAGCTCCGGGGGGGGCGCGGGCACAGATACGCAGTATTTT. Residues: CASSSGGGAGTDTQYF.

The chain is built from TRBV7-2 and TRBJ2-7; 10 positions agree with TRBD1. Germline CDR1 and CDR2: SGHTA and FQGNSA. The CDR3 has 15 amino acids. V was clipped by 5 bases and J by 2 bases; unmatched bases: 6. This chain's CDR3 is CASSITGTGAYEQYF. Written as DNA, the CDR3 is TGTGCCAGCAGCATCACCGGGACAGGGGCCTACGAGCAGTACTTC.

V and J are TRBV19 and TRBJ1-4; perhaps TRBD1 as D (5 bases). This CDR3 has 15 amino acids. Trimming took off 3 bases at V and 3 bases at J, with 11 bases between the two ends. CDR1 LNHDA and CDR2 SQIVND come from the germline V gene (reference sequence). This CDR3 is CASSISQGPNEKLFF. The CDR3 coding sequence is TGTGCCAGTAGTATTTCCCAGGGCCCTAATGAAAAACTGTTTTTT. Based on the CDR3 plus reference TRBV19 and TRBJ1-4, the full variable domain is DGGITQSPKYLFRKEGQNVTLSCEQNLNHDAMYWYRQDPGQGLRLIYYSQIVNDFQKGDIAEGYSVSREKKESFPLTVTSAQKNPTAFYLCASSISQGPNEKLFFGSGTQLSVL.

The chain couples TRBV7-9 to TRBJ2-7, with D perhaps TRBD1 (6 bases). The germline V and J ends were trimmed by 4 bases and 2 bases, with 9 bases remaining between them. From germline, CDR1 is SEHNR and CDR2 FQNEAQ (reference sequence). The CDR3 spans 13 residues. In nucleotides, the CDR3 is TGTGCCAGCAGCTCCTCAGGGGCCTACGAGCAGTACTTC. Its protein product is CASSSSGAYEQYF. The full variable domain, with the rest looked up from reference TRBV7-9 and TRBJ2-7, is DTGVSQNPRHKITKRGQNVTFRCDPISEHNRLYWYRQTLGQGPEFLTYFQNEAQLEKSRLLSDRFSAERPKGSFSTLEIQRTEQGDSAMYLCASSSSGAYEQYFGPGTRLTVT.

The chain employs TRBV18 and TRBJ1-1, with D perhaps matching TRBD1 (5 bases). The CDR3 is made up of 18 amino acids. Germline values: CDR1 KGHSH, CDR2 LQKENI. With 2 bases removed from V and 0 bases from J, the gap between germline ends came to 19 bases. The CDR3 DNA follows: TGTGCCAGCTCACCAGCCGGGCGGGACGGTATACTGAACACTGAAGCTTTCTTT. Its translation: CASSPAGRDGILNTEAFF.

The chain couples TRBV5-1 to TRBJ1-1, with D perhaps matching TRBD1 (6 bases). Germline V lookup: CDR1 SGHRS, CDR2 YFSETQ. This CDR3 comprises 17 residues. Between the trimmed V and J ends, which lost 4 bases and 3 bases, there was a span of 22 bases. CDR3 in DNA: TGCGCCAGCAGCGAAAATCTGGGCAGGGGCGGATACACTGAAGCTTTCTTT. Translation: CASSENLGRGGYTEAFF.

J is TRBJ1-1 and V is TRBV2; maybe TRBD1 (5 bases). The germline CDR1 and CDR2 sequences are SNHLY and FYNNEI. V was shortened by 2 bases and J by 5 bases, with 12 bases between the two germline ends. This CDR3 has 14 residues. The CDR3 protein is CASSESGGGTEAFF. CDR3 DNA: TGTGCCAGCAGTGAAAGCGGGGGAGGGACTGAAGCTTTCTTT.

The gene calls are TRBV2 and TRBJ2-7, with a weak D call TRBD2 (5 bases). V lost 5 bases and J 0 bases, leaving 11 bases between the germline ends. CDR3 length equals 14 residues. CDR1 SNHLY and CDR2 FYNNEI come from the germline V gene. CDR3 DNA: TGTGCCAGCAGTCTGAGCGGATCCTCCTACGAGCAGTACTTC. Amino acids: CASSLSGSSYEQYF.

The chain couples TRBV4-3 to TRBJ2-2; D may be TRBD1 (5 bases). This CDR3 comprises 15 residues. The germline V gene has CDR1 LGHNA and CDR2 YSLEER. The V gene lost 4 bases and the J gene lost 4 bases, with 13 bases spanning the gap. The CDR3 sequence: CASSRRQITTGELFF. In DNA form, the CDR3 reads TGCGCCAGCAGCCGAAGACAGATCACCACCGGGGAGCTGTTTTTT.

The chain links TRBV6-4 to TRBJ1-6, with 7 bases aligning to TRBD1. This CDR3 region has 17 residues. The V segment lost 2 bases and the J segment 7 bases; nucleotides outside the gene matches: 11. CDR1 is MRHNA and CDR2 is SNTAGT in the germline V gene. This chain's CDR3 is CASSDPVTGASNSPLHF. The CDR3 nucleotides are TGTGCCAGCAGTGACCCCGTCACAGGGGCTTCCAATTCACCCCTCCACTTT.

The gene calls are TRBV20-1 and TRBJ2-7, with no clear D. Germline assignment: CDR1 DFQATT and CDR2 SNEGSKA (reference sequence). The CDR3 covers 11 residues. Trimming removed 5 bases at V and 3 bases at J, with 8 bases between. The CDR3 bases are TGCAGTGCTGCCTCACTCTACGAGCAGTACTTC. The encoded protein is CSAASLYEQYF.

The chain links TRBV27 to TRBJ1-2, with TRBD1 as a possible D gene (6 bases). The germline V gene has CDR1 MNHEY and CDR2 SMNVEV (reference sequence). The CDR3 totals 12 residues. The V gene lost 6 bases and the J gene lost 7 bases, with 12 bases spanning the gap. The CDR3 here is CASSDGGLGYTF. The DNA for the CDR3 is TGTGCCAGCAGCGACGGGGGGCTTGGCTACACCTTC.

This sequence joins TRBV28 and TRBJ1-6; D gene unclear. This CDR3 is built from 15 residues. Germline CDR1 MDHEN, CDR2 SYDVKM. The germline V and J ends were trimmed by 1 base and 4 bases, with 8 bases remaining between them. CDR3 amino acids: CASSLSSPYNSPLHF. DNA of the CDR3: TGTGCCAGCAGTTTATCTTCCCCTTATAATTCACCCCTCCACTTT.

The rearrangement links TRBV19 to TRBJ1-1, with 12 bases identical to TRBD1. The CDR3 loop spans 16 amino acids. The V gene end was trimmed by 7 bases and the J gene end by 0 bases; junction bases not matched to a gene: 6. Germline CDR1 is LNHDA and CDR2 is SQIVND (reference sequence). The CDR3 spells CASNGGQGALNTEAFF. DNA of the CDR3: TGTGCCAGTAATGGGGGACAGGGGGCCTTGAACACTGAAGCTTTCTTT.

The chain combines TRBV5-1 with TRBJ2-2, with a tentative D call TRBD2 (6 bases). The CDR3 spans 12 residues. Trimming stripped 5 bases from V and 5 bases from J, with 7 bases between. Germline assignment: CDR1 SGHRS and CDR2 YFSETQ. The CDR3 DNA sequence: TGCGCCAGCAGGCGGGGAACCGGGGAGCTGTTTTTT. Translated: CASRRGTGELFF.

The chain employs TRBV25-1 and TRBJ1-1; 7 bases are a match to TRBD1. This CDR3 has 13 amino acids. Germline V gives CDR1 MGHDK, CDR2 SYGVNS. V gave up 4 bases and J gave up 5 bases; unmatched junction bases: 4. The CDR3 DNA reads as TGTGCCAGCAGTGGACAGGGAGGAACTGAAGCTTTCTTT. This sequence encodes CASSGQGGTEAFF. Full variable domain (outside the CDR3, taken from reference TRBV25-1 and TRBJ1-1): EADIYQTPRYLVIGTGKKITLECSQTMGHDKMYWYQQDPGMELHLIHYSYGVNSTEKGDLSSESTVSRIRTEHFPLTLESARPSHTSQYLCASSGQGGTEAFFGQGTRLTVV.

The gene calls are TRBV6-1 and TRBJ2-2, with a weak D call TRBD1 (5 bases). This CDR3 comprises 15 residues. Germline-derived CDR1 and CDR2 are MNHNS and SASEGT. The ends were cut back, 6 bases at V and 4 bases at J, with 15 bases in the middle. The CDR3 loop is CASSPPGSTTGELFF. The CDR3 DNA reads TGTGCCAGCAGCCCACCAGGGTCCACCACCGGGGAGCTGTTTTTT.

V is TRBV13 and J is TRBJ1-2; TRBD1 might be the D (6 bases). This CDR3 region has 13 residues. V shed 6 bases and J shed 3 bases, with 11 bases lying between them. CDR1 is PRHDT and CDR2 is FYEKMQ in the germline V gene (reference sequence). CDR3 bases: TGTGCCAGCAGGTCCAGGGGCGACTATGGCTACACCTTC. Translated, it gives CASRSRGDYGYTF.

The V and J genes are TRBV9 and TRBJ2-5, with 15 bases that match TRBD2. Germline V lookup: CDR1 SGDLS, CDR2 YYNGEE. CDR3 length: 17 residues. The trim removed 3 bases at V and 0 bases at J, leaving 3 bases unmatched. CDR3 region: CASSAGTSGGYQETQYF. The CDR3 DNA follows: TGTGCCAGCAGCGCCGGGACTAGCGGGGGGTACCAAGAGACCCAGTACTTC.

This chain links TRBV19 with TRBJ2-1; a weak D match, TRBD2 (5 bases). Deletions cut 2 bases from V and 10 bases from J, with 9 bases between. The length of the CDR3 is 12 residues. Per germline, CDR1 LNHDA and CDR2 SQIVND (reference sequence). For the CDR3, the DNA is TGTGCCAGTAGTATATCGGCTAGCGAGCAGTTCTTC. Its translation is CASSISASEQFF.

The genes are TRBV5-1 and TRBJ1-2; 10 nucleotides match TRBD1. Germline V lookup: CDR1 SGHRS, CDR2 YFSETQ. The CDR3 extends over 15 amino acids. After removal of 4 bases from V and 4 bases from J, the junction contained 7 bases not matched to a gene. CDR3 bases: TGCGCCAGCAGCAATGCGCGGGACAGGGGCTATGGCTACACCTTC. Translating gives CASSNARDRGYGYTF.

A word on this clone: No conserved phenylalanine or tryptophan is present at the end of the CDR3, so a read error is the likely explanation. No DNA is shown, since the ends of the CDR3 on it are uncertain; the CDR3 is the one TCRdb lists. The genes are TRBV6-1 and TRBJ1-2; the D call in the table, TRBD1, was not verified against the DNA. Germline CDR1 reads MNHNS; CDR2 reads SASEGT. Inclusive of both ends, the CDR3 amounts to 13 amino acids. The CDR3 sequence is CASSVHSQQGTTY.